Below, 30 T cell receptor beta chains from the same sample are listed, as sequenced in a study of control samples from healthy donors and cancer patients. Assay: immunoSEQ multiplex PCR; the TCRdb copy retains only in-frame clones and omits some. The data show 170,000 or so clones, approximately 94% seen once. The sequenced sample was blood. The receptors were gathered from a woman aged 40 to 50 in good health.

This chain uses TRBV30 with TRBJ1-2, with 9 bases matching TRBD1. The CDR3 sequence is 13 residues long. Germline V gene sequence: CDR1 GTSNPN, CDR2 SVGIG (reference sequence). Trimming at V came to 1 base and at J to 5 bases, leaving 2 bases not matched to a gene. The CDR3 protein is CAWSADRGYGYTF. CDR3 sequence (DNA): TGTGCCTGGAGTGCGGACAGGGGATATGGCTACACCTTC.

This clone has only one observation. This chain uses TRBV11-3 with TRBJ2-6, with TRBD1 matching 9 bases. Germline lookup yields CDR1 SGHNT and CDR2 YENEEA. This CDR3 is 20 amino acids long. V lost 0 bases, J lost 0 bases, and 9 bases stayed unmatched. The CDR3, as DNA: TGTGCCAGCAGCTTAGATCCCGGGACAGGGTCTGACTCTGGGGCCAACGTCCTGACTTTC. Translation: CASSLDPGTGSDSGANVLTF.

This chain joins TRBV7-7 and TRBJ2-5, with D possibly matching TRBD1 (6 bases). With 7 bases removed from V and 3 bases from J, the gap between germline ends came to 21 bases. Germline V gene sequence: CDR1 SSHAT, CDR2 FNYEAQ (reference sequence). The CDR3 spans 16 residues. Here the CDR3 DNA reads TGTGCCAGCAATTCCTGGGGGCTGCCGTGGAAAGAGACCCAGTACTTC. Translation gives CASNSWGLPWKETQYF.

The rearrangement joins TRBV20-1 to TRBJ1-5; perhaps TRBD1 as D (5 bases). Germline V gene sequence: CDR1 DFQATT, CDR2 SNEGSKA (reference sequence). V lost 3 bases and J 3 bases, leaving 15 bases between the germline ends. There are 15 residues in the CDR3. This CDR3 reads CSASSPRAVNQPQHF. The CDR3 DNA reads as TGCAGTGCTAGTTCTCCCAGGGCGGTCAATCAGCCCCAGCATTTT.

V gene TRBV4-3 combines with J gene TRBJ1-3; TRBD1 is a possible D gene (6 bases). The germline V and J ends were trimmed by 2 bases and 0 bases, with 17 bases remaining between them. This CDR3 contains 18 residues. Per the germline V gene, CDR1 is LGHNA and CDR2 is YSLEER. CDR3 sequence: CASSQLSQGQSSGNTIYF. In DNA form, the CDR3 reads TGCGCCAGCAGCCAACTATCACAGGGCCAGAGCTCTGGAAACACCATATATTTT.

The rearrangement uses TRBV20-1 and TRBJ2-3; D gene uncertain. V was clipped by 2 bases and J by 4 bases, with 4 bases between them. The CDR3 is made up of 11 amino acids. The germline gives CDR1 DFQATT, CDR2 SNEGSKA (reference sequence). CDR3 coding DNA: TGCAGTGCTAGAAGACCAGATACGCAGTATTTT. This translates into CSARRPDTQYF.

The CDR3 sequence is CASRATGVPMNTEAFF. The CDR3 DNA reads TGCGCCAGCAGGGCAACAGGGGTGCCGATGAACACTGAAGCTTTCTTT. The V and J genes are TRBV5-1 and TRBJ1-1; 7 nucleotides line up with TRBD1. CDR1 is SGHRS, CDR2 YFSETQ, per germline. The junction had 10 bases not matched to a gene; V was cut back by 5 bases and J by 0 bases. The CDR3 has 16 amino acids.

This chain connects TRBV5-6 to TRBJ1-1; D unresolved. V was cut by 2 bases and J by 1 base, with 12 bases left in between. CDR3 size: 15 residues. CDR1 is SGHDT and CDR2 is YYEEEE in the germline V gene. The CDR3 region is CASSFKYGWNTEAFF. The CDR3 nucleotides are TGTGCCAGCAGCTTTAAGTACGGGTGGAACACTGAAGCTTTCTTT.

The gene calls are TRBV29-1 and TRBJ1-4; TRBD1 aligns across 7 bases. The CDR3 consists of 11 residues. Trimming took 4 bases from V and 10 from J; bases not matched to a gene: 3. Germline CDR1 is SQVTM and CDR2 is ANQGSEA. The CDR3 sequence is CSVGAGGKLFF. In nucleotides, the CDR3 is TGCAGCGTTGGGGCAGGGGGAAAACTGTTTTTT.

This clone was observed once. The chain uses TRBV5-1 and TRBJ2-7, with TRBD2 matching over 9 bases. V trimming: 0 bases; J trimming: 0 bases; junction bases outside the gene matches: 10. Germline CDR1 SGHRS, CDR2 YFSETQ. The CDR3 length is 18 residues. DNA of the CDR3: TGCGCCAGCAGCTTGGGTATCAGACATAGCGGGAGCTCCTACGAGCAGTACTTC. This codes for CASSLGIRHSGSSYEQYF.

The rearrangement uses TRBV6-2 or TRBV6-3 and TRBJ2-3, with D possibly matching TRBD1 (5 bases). With 0 bases removed from V and 7 bases from J, the gap between germline ends came to 20 bases. The CDR3 spans 17 residues. The germline V gene encodes CDR1 MNHEY and CDR2 SVGEGT. CDR3: CASSYSTLRQGSHTQYF. The CDR3 coding sequence is TGTGCCAGCAGTTACTCGACTTTAAGGCAGGGCAGTCATACGCAGTATTTT.

The chain recombines TRBV19 with TRBJ2-4; D not resolved. Trimming left V 5 bases short and J 5 bases short, with 16 bases between. This CDR3 is 15 amino acids long. CDR1 LNHDA and CDR2 SQIVND come from the germline V gene (reference sequence). The CDR3 DNA sequence: TGTGCCAGTAGTTCATCGTATACGGCGGAAAACATTCAGTACTTC. Translating gives CASSSSYTAENIQYF.

This clone was picked up one time. This chain uses TRBV10-3 with TRBJ1-6; no clear D. The CDR3 contains 12 residues. V lost 3 bases, J lost 8 bases, and 5 bases lay in between. Germline V gene lookup returns CDR1 ENHRY and CDR2 SYGVKD. The CDR3 DNA sequence: TGTGCCATCAGTGACAACGATTCACCCCTCCACTTT. Its translation: CAISDNDSPLHF.

The chain couples TRBV2 to TRBJ1-1; possibly TRBD1 for D (5 bases). The CDR3 is 14 residues long. Trimming shortened V by 5 bases and J by 10 bases, and 20 bases separated the two germline ends. Germline V gene sequence: CDR1 SNHLY, CDR2 FYNNEI. The CDR3 DNA is TGTGCCAGCAGTCCCGGGACGCCCGCGCCCCCAGCTTTCTTT. Protein product: CASSPGTPAPPAFF.

The CDR3 DNA reads TGTGCCAGCTCACCTCTTCGGGACTCTGGAAACACCATATATTTT. Protein product: CASSPLRDSGNTIYF. This chain uses TRBV18 with TRBJ1-3, with unresolved D. The germline V gene has CDR1 KGHSH and CDR2 LQKENI. Trimming stripped 3 bases from V and 0 bases from J, with 9 bases between. This CDR3 contains 15 residues.

The rearrangement links TRBV6-6 to TRBJ1-4; D is unclear. The CDR3 covers 12 residues. Germline loops: CDR1 MNHNY, CDR2 SVGAGI (reference sequence). V was clipped by 3 bases and J by 6 bases, with 5 bases between them. CDR3 loop: CASSYMDEKLFF. In DNA form, the CDR3 reads TGTGCCAGCAGTTATATGGATGAAAAACTGTTTTTT.

CDR3 DNA: TGTGCCAGTAGCGACGACAGGGGAGGGGAGTCCGGGGAGCTGTTTTTT. It encodes CASSDDRGGESGELFF. The chain has TRBV19 and TRBJ2-2; TRBD1 is a possible D gene (8 bases). The CDR3 spans 16 residues. Looked up from germline, CDR1 is LNHDA and CDR2 is SQIVND (reference sequence). The V and J ends lost 6 bases and 6 bases respectively, with 20 bases between them.

The chain has TRBV5-6 and TRBJ1-1; tentative D call: TRBD1 (5 bases). Trimming left V 0 bases short and J 1 base short, with 7 bases between. This CDR3 spans 14 amino acids. Per the germline V gene, CDR1 is SGHDT and CDR2 is YYEEEE. The CDR3 region has the DNA TGTGCCAGCAGCTTGGGCAGGGAGAACACTGAAGCTTTCTTT. Amino acid sequence: CASSLGRENTEAFF.

The genes are TRBV6-1 and TRBJ2-5; a possible D gene is TRBD1 (5 bases). Trimming took 7 bases from V and 4 from J, leaving 16 bases between them. The CDR3 spans 14 residues. CDR1 and CDR2 (germline): MNHNS, SASEGT. This CDR3 reads CASKRFDRVETQYF. CDR3 in DNA: TGTGCCAGCAAGAGATTCGACAGAGTAGAGACCCAGTACTTC.

The sample holds one count of this clone. The chain joins TRBV6-5 to TRBJ1-1; 7 bases fit TRBD1. V trimming: 5 bases; J trimming: 4 bases; junction bases outside the gene matches: 7. This CDR3 contains 14 residues. The V gene's germline CDR1 is MNHEY and CDR2 SVGAGI. CDR3 in DNA: TGTGCCAGCAGTCCGAGACAGGGAGGCACTGAAGCTTTCTTT. Its translation: CASSPRQGGTEAFF.

This chain links TRBV20-1 with TRBJ1-2, with TRBD1 as a possible D gene (5 bases). The CDR3 has 14 amino acids. Germline CDR1 is DFQATT and CDR2 is SNEGSKA (reference sequence). Deletions cut 3 bases from V and 4 bases from J, with 15 bases between. CDR3 bases: TGCAGTGCTAGTCAGGGCCAGGGCGTCTATGGCTACACCTTC. Protein: CSASQGQGVYGYTF.

This clone came up once. The chain employs TRBV12-3 or TRBV12-4 and TRBJ1-5; a possible D gene is TRBD1 (5 bases). The CDR3 runs 13 residues. V was trimmed by 2 bases and J by 6 bases, leaving 8 bases between them. CDR3 nucleotides: TGTGCCAGCAGTTTAAGGGGAAGTCAGCCCCAGCATTTT. Amino acid sequence: CASSLRGSQPQHF.

The chain joins TRBV2 to TRBJ1-2; D remains ambiguous. Germline V gene sequence: CDR1 SNHLY, CDR2 FYNNEI. This CDR3 is 11 amino acids long. Trimming removed 6 bases at V and 8 bases at J, with 10 bases between. CDR3 protein: CASRQNEGYTF. CDR3 nucleotide sequence: TGTGCCAGCAGACAAAACGAGGGCTACACCTTC.

The gene calls are TRBV6-1 and TRBJ1-5, with a weak D call TRBD1 (5 bases). This CDR3 comprises 15 residues. Germline V gene sequence: CDR1 MNHNS, CDR2 SASEGT. Between the trimmed V and J ends, which lost 1 base and 2 bases, there was a span of 9 bases. CDR3 region: CASSEGGGGNQPQHF. Written as DNA, the CDR3 is TGTGCCAGCAGTGAAGGGGGAGGGGGCAATCAGCCCCAGCATTTT.

V usage is TRBV4-3 and J usage is TRBJ2-7; D is possibly TRBD1 (6 bases). This CDR3 has 13 residues. Germline loops: CDR1 LGHNA, CDR2 YSLEER. V lost 9 bases to trimming and J lost 9 bases, with 21 bases between them. For the CDR3, the DNA is TGCGCCAGTTCCCGGGACACATCTACGACGCAGTACTTC. It specifies CASSRDTSTTQYF.

This chain joins TRBV4-3 and TRBJ2-3; D is ambiguous. This CDR3 has 16 amino acids. Germline V gene data show CDR1 as LGHNA and CDR2 as YSLEER. Between the trimmed V and J ends, which lost 3 bases and 0 bases, there was a span of 13 bases. The DNA for the CDR3 is TGCGCCAGCAGCCAGGATAACGACGGCAGCACAGATACGCAGTATTTT. Translation gives CASSQDNDGSTDTQYF.

This chain uses TRBV7-9 with TRBJ2-3; 11 nucleotides match TRBD1. This CDR3 is built from 15 residues. CDR1 is SEHNR, CDR2 FQNEAQ, per germline (reference sequence). J gave up 6 bases and V 2 bases, and 4 bases lay outside the gene matches. The CDR3 protein is CASSLRTGGLDTQYF. CDR3 bases: TGTGCCAGCAGCTTAAGGACAGGGGGCTTGGATACGCAGTATTTT.

The CDR3 spells CASSFTGTHYEQYF. The CDR3 nucleotides read TGTGCCAGCAGTTTCACAGGGACTCACTACGAGCAGTACTTC. This rearrangement joins TRBV6-5 to TRBJ2-7, with D perhaps matching TRBD1 or TRBD2 (6 bases each). The CDR3 runs 14 residues. Trimming stripped 4 bases from V and 3 bases from J, with 13 bases between. Germline-derived CDR1 and CDR2 are MNHEY and SVGAGI.

V gene TRBV6-1 combines with J gene TRBJ1-1, with D unresolved. CDR1 is MNHNS, CDR2 SASEGT, per germline. The CDR3 is made up of 13 amino acids. V lost 3 bases, J lost 8 bases, and 13 bases lay in between. CDR3 in DNA: TGTGCCAGCAGTGATAGCTGGCTACCGGAAGCTTTCTTT. Translating gives CASSDSWLPEAFF.

CDR3 DNA: TGTGCCAGCAGAAAGGGGACAGGGACCGACTCTGGAAACACCATATATTTT. It translates to CASRKGTGTDSGNTIYF. The rearrangement joins TRBV7-9 to TRBJ1-3, with TRBD1 matching 9 bases. This CDR3 has 17 amino acids. Germline V CDR1 and CDR2: SEHNR, FQNEAQ (reference sequence). The J segment lost 0 bases and the V segment lost 6 bases, leaving 9 bases of the junction unmatched.